Only a few counts were recorded for the clone carrying this T cell receptor beta chain. The sample is drawn from a study of blood T cell repertoires in COVID-19. The wider study: The United States, Italy and Spain were the sources of the acute and convalescent COVID-19 samples. Sample material is recorded as cDNA or gDNA derived from T cells, B-cell-depleted T cells, or PBMCs.

After removal of 4 bases from V and 0 bases from J, the junction contained 4 bases not matched to a gene. CDR1 MNHEY and CDR2 SVGEGT come from the germline V gene. This CDR3 spans 15 amino acids. In the original workflow: Nucleated cell counts were estimated from reference gene primer amplification. Assay: immunoSEQ multiplex PCR; the TCRdb copy retains only in-frame clones and omits some. From that table come the V and J calls and clone size; the DNA was used to work out D and trimming. The table shows 90,000 to 150,000 clones, with about four fifths occurring only once. The chain combines TRBV6-2 or TRBV6-3 with TRBJ2-3; 7 nucleotides line up with TRBD1. This TCR was sampled from a human donor in a cohort sampled during active COVID-19. Source material: peripheral blood. The CDR3: CASSSDRKSTDTQYF. CDR3 nucleotide sequence: TGTGCCAGCAGTTCGGACAGGAAAAGCACAGATACGCAGTATTTT.